A selection of T cell receptor beta chains follows, all from one sample in a study of shared clonotypes between healthy human individuals. Assay used: immunoSEQ multiplex PCR; TCRdb lists only in-frame clones, some missing. The table has under 1,900,000 clones, approximately 98.5% seen once. Material for sequencing was naive CD4+ T cells sorted from blood. The receptors originated from a man aged 25 to 40 in good health. Each CDR3 is given without its conserved first and last residue. The order of the fields is J gene, V gene, CDR3 protein.

J: TRBJ2-1; V: TRBV6-6; CDR3: ASSYSFGSNEQF
J: TRBJ2-3; V: TRBV14; CDR3: AKGQDSPGRTDTQY
J: TRBJ2-3; V: TRBV18; CDR3: ASSPRQGFGTDTQY
J: TRBJ1-1; V: TRBV18; CDR3: ASSGGWGNTEAF
J: TRBJ2-2; V: TRBV11-2; CDR3: ASRPQGMINTGELF
J: TRBJ2-5; V: TRBV27; CDR3: ASSGGGQGRETQY
J: TRBJ2-2; V: TRBV30; CDR3: AWNGLRANTGELF
J: TRBJ1-3; V: TRBV25-1; CDR3: ASSGPGNTIY
J: TRBJ2-7; V: TRBV29-1; CDR3: SVEQGYEQY
J: TRBJ2-7; V: TRBV18; CDR3: ASSPGQGPVEQY
J: TRBJ1-2; V: TRBV28; CDR3: ASRMTYGYT
J: TRBJ2-2; V: TRBV5-1; CDR3: ASSSTGSNTGELF
J: TRBJ1-2; V: TRBV30; CDR3: AWSWDTNSYGYT
J: TRBJ1-5; V: TRBV30; CDR3: AWSVLGQGVQPQH
J: TRBJ2-2; V: TRBV7-2; CDR3: ASSLNTGELF
J: TRBJ2-3; V: TRBV28; CDR3: ASSPVTSGNAWTDTQY